Included here is one T cell receptor (beta chain) sequence, with context. What it binds is unknown. This sample is part of a study of blood T cells in healthy people across ages. Study-level results: Using unsorted PBMCs precluded a conclusive naive versus antigen-experienced comparison. Naive CD4+ cell counts and diversity both ran higher in long-lived than in aged donors.

For the second PCR, which ran for roughly 7 to 11 cycles, a sample-barcoded 5' primer and a J-beta primer mix were used. Through a template-switch adaptor with 12 random nucleotides, each cDNA molecule received a tag. Every individual sample yielded 2.5 million or more paired-end reads (each containing CDR3). TCRdb reprocessed the 5' RACE reads with MiXCR, giving one entry per CDR3 protein. Of 850,000 to 1,300,000 distinct CDR3 sequences listed, 35% to 50% were seen once; the top ten hold over 15%. Germline V gene sequence: CDR1 SGHRS, CDR2 YFSETQ. The CDR3 length is 12 residues. Trimming took off 2 bases at V and 6 bases at J, with 7 bases between the two ends.

The sample comprised blood. The genes are TRBV5-1 and TRBJ2-3; D is unresolved. The sequence came from a woman aged 60-75 years in good health. The CDR3 sequence is CASSLQPDTQYF. CDR3 in DNA: TGCGCCAGCAGCTTACAGCCCGATACGCAGTATTTT.